Below, 21 T cell receptor beta chains from the same sample are listed, as sequenced in a study of T cell responses to AZD1222 COVID-19 vaccine. Generated by immunoSEQ multiplex PCR, the TCRdb table keeps only in-frame clones and is missing some. The table has more than 95,000 clones, 92% seen once; the top ten hold 1.1%. The source material was peripheral blood, sampled on day 0 of AZD1222 vaccination. Source of these receptors: an adult in good health.

The V gene is TRBV24-1, the J gene TRBJ2-7, with 8 bases aligning to TRBD1. Germline trimming cut 3 bases from V and 5 bases from J; bases unmatched to any gene: 11. CDR1 is KGHDR and CDR2 is SFDVKD in the germline V gene. The CDR3 is 16 amino acids. The CDR3 DNA reads TGTGCCACCAGTGATCCCCGGCGGACAGGGAATGACGAGCAGTACTTC. Protein product: CATSDPRRTGNDEQYF.

This rearrangement joins TRBV29-1 to TRBJ2-1; a possible D gene is TRBD1 (6 bases). Trimming removed 1 base from V and 7 bases from J, with 17 bases in between. The CDR3 extends over 15 amino acids. Germline CDR1 and CDR2: SQVTM and ANQGSEA. The CDR3 DNA is TGCAGCGTTGAAGGGCAGGGGTGGGCCGGGAATGAGCAGTTCTTC. It encodes CSVEGQGWAGNEQFF.

The chain is built from TRBV2 and TRBJ1-1; D unresolved. Between the trimmed V and J ends, which lost 1 base and 0 bases, there was a span of 9 bases. The germline CDR1 and CDR2 sequences are SNHLY and FYNNEI. The CDR3 extends over 15 amino acids. CDR3 sequence reads: CASSEGVTMNTEAFF. CDR3 bases: TGTGCCAGCAGTGAAGGGGTCACTATGAACACTGAAGCTTTCTTT.

The chain uses TRBV10-3 and TRBJ2-2; 9 bases line up with TRBD2. CDR3 length equals 16 residues. The V segment lost 1 base and the J segment 4 bases; nucleotides outside the gene matches: 4. The germline gives CDR1 ENHRY, CDR2 SYGVKD. The CDR3 DNA follows: TGTGCCATCAGTGAGTTGGCGGGAGGGAGCACCGGGGAGCTGTTTTTT. Translation gives CAISELAGGSTGELFF.

This chain links TRBV5-5 with TRBJ1-2; 9 nucleotides match TRBD1. Germline values: CDR1 SGHKS, CDR2 YYEKEE (reference sequence). The CDR3 is made up of 13 amino acids. Trimming removed 4 bases from V and 6 bases from J; junction bases left unmatched: 4. CDR3 loop: CASSRTGVDGYTF. In DNA, the CDR3 is TGTGCCAGCAGCCGGACAGGGGTAGATGGCTACACCTTC.

This chain connects TRBV28 to TRBJ2-5; D may be TRBD1 (6 bases). Trimming cost V 10 bases and J 0 bases, with 12 bases left between them. Germline V gene lookup returns CDR1 MDHEN and CDR2 SYDVKM. The CDR3 runs to 13 residues. The CDR3 coding sequence is TGTGCCACCCAGGGGACGTACCAAGAGACCCAGTACTTC. It specifies CATQGTYQETQYF.

V and J are TRBV6-6 and TRBJ1-1; TRBD1 matches at 7 bases. The CDR3 extends over 14 amino acids. With V trimmed by 6 bases and J by 2 bases, 6 bases remained unmatched. The germline V gene has CDR1 MNHNY and CDR2 SVGAGI (reference sequence). The CDR3 protein is CASRRQGGNTEAFF. For the CDR3, the DNA is TGTGCCAGCAGACGACAGGGTGGAAACACTGAAGCTTTCTTT.

This chain connects TRBV7-9 to TRBJ2-1; D may be TRBD1 or TRBD2 (5 bases each). The V and J ends lost 6 bases and 8 bases respectively, with 23 bases between them. The CDR3 sequence is 16 residues long. Germline V gives CDR1 SEHNR, CDR2 FQNEAQ (reference sequence). DNA for the CDR3: TGTGCCAGCAGTTCCCCTAGTGGTGTGAGGGGCGATGAGCAGTTCTTC. Its protein product is CASSSPSGVRGDEQFF.

V usage is TRBV9 and J usage is TRBJ2-3; possible D gene TRBD2, 5 bases. Germline V lookup: CDR1 SGDLS, CDR2 YYNGEE. The V and J ends lost 2 bases and 4 bases respectively, with 11 bases between them. The CDR3 length is 14 residues. The CDR3 sequence: CASSVRVRPDTQYF. The CDR3 DNA follows: TGTGCCAGCAGCGTGAGGGTGAGGCCAGATACGCAGTATTTT.

This chain uses TRBV12-3 or TRBV12-4 with TRBJ1-2; D is uncertain. This CDR3 is built from 13 residues. Trimming left V 3 bases short and J 8 bases short, with 13 bases between. The CDR3 DNA reads TGTGCCAGCAGTTTCAATCGAGGGTCCGGCTACACCTTC. The encoded protein is CASSFNRGSGYTF.

This clone was seen just once. V gene TRBV5-1 combines with J gene TRBJ1-2, with 10 positions matching TRBD1. Germline V gene sequence: CDR1 SGHRS, CDR2 YFSETQ. V was clipped by 4 bases and J by 5 bases; unmatched bases: 14. The CDR3 extends over 17 amino acids. The CDR3 sequence: CASSGPLGDRGGYGYTF. The CDR3 region has the DNA TGCGCCAGCAGCGGCCCCCTCGGGGACAGGGGCGGATATGGCTACACCTTC.

The chain links TRBV9 to TRBJ2-1, with 10 nucleotides matching TRBD2. J gave up 5 bases and V 4 bases, and 12 bases lay outside the gene matches. Germline V lookup: CDR1 SGDLS, CDR2 YYNGEE. The CDR3 loop spans 17 amino acids. CDR3 in amino acids: CASSPRSWTSGDNEQFF. CDR3 DNA: TGTGCCAGCAGCCCCAGAAGTTGGACTAGCGGAGACAATGAGCAGTTCTTC.

This rearrangement joins TRBV30 to TRBJ2-2, with D perhaps matching TRBD2 (6 bases). With 5 bases removed from V and 2 bases from J, the gap between germline ends came to 12 bases. The CDR3 runs 14 residues. Germline-derived CDR1 and CDR2 are GTSNPN and SVGIG (reference sequence). The CDR3 DNA reads as TGTGCCTGGTGGGGGGACTTCAACACCGGGGAGCTGTTTTTT. It codes for CAWWGDFNTGELFF.

This clone has just a few counts. The V gene is TRBV7-2, the J gene TRBJ2-1; tentatively, D is TRBD2 (6 bases). This CDR3 contains 13 residues. V was trimmed by 5 bases and J by 9 bases, leaving 14 bases between them. Germline values: CDR1 SGHTA, CDR2 FQGNSA. The CDR3 here is CASSALASREQFF. In DNA form, the CDR3 reads TGTGCCAGCAGCGCACTAGCTTCGCGTGAGCAGTTCTTC.

This clone was detected a few times. The chain recombines TRBV4-2 with TRBJ1-2, with TRBD1 matching over 8 bases. This CDR3 region has 15 residues. The V gene end was trimmed by 1 base and the J gene end by 4 bases; junction bases not matched to a gene: 5. Germline CDR1 and CDR2: LGHNA and YNFKEQ. The CDR3 region is CASSQVSQGAYGYTF. CDR3 coding DNA: TGTGCCAGCAGCCAAGTGTCCCAGGGGGCCTATGGCTACACCTTC.

V and J are TRBV12-3 or TRBV12-4 and TRBJ2-1; D ambiguous. V dropped 3 bases and J dropped 8 bases, with 5 bases sitting between them. The CDR3 is made up of 11 amino acids. The CDR3 sequence: CASSFFYEQFF. For the CDR3, the DNA is TGTGCCAGCAGTTTCTTCTATGAGCAGTTCTTC.

This sequence joins TRBV6-1 and TRBJ2-2; D gene uncertain. CDR1 is MNHNS, CDR2 SASEGT, per germline. Trimming pared 3 bases from V and 1 base from J, leaving 9 bases between. The CDR3 contains 15 residues. CDR3 nucleotides: TGTGCCAGCAGTGAGCAGCCGCAGAACACCGGGGAGCTGTTTTTT. Translation: CASSEQPQNTGELFF.

This clone appeared once. The chain employs TRBV9 and TRBJ1-1, with 7 bases that match TRBD1. This CDR3 comprises 13 residues. Germline CDR1 is SGDLS and CDR2 is YYNGEE. With 0 bases clipped from V and 7 bases from J, the junction kept 3 bases outside the gene matches. The CDR3 sequence is CASSVDWTGEAFF. The CDR3 DNA is TGTGCCAGCAGCGTAGATTGGACAGGTGAAGCTTTCTTT.

In regard to this clone: The sample carries other DNA sequences with the same CDR3. This rearrangement joins TRBV5-1 to TRBJ1-4, with D unresolved. This CDR3 spans 14 amino acids. The germline V and J ends were trimmed by 0 bases and 4 bases, with 7 bases remaining between them. The germline V gene has CDR1 SGHRS and CDR2 YFSETQ. For the CDR3, the DNA is TGCGCCAGCAGCTTGGGGCAGGTTAATGAAAAACTGTTTTTT. Translated, it gives CASSLGQVNEKLFF.

V usage is TRBV9 and J usage is TRBJ2-3; tentative D call: TRBD2 (6 bases). Germline assignment: CDR1 SGDLS and CDR2 YYNGEE. CDR3 length: 14 residues. With 3 bases removed from V and 7 bases from J, the gap between germline ends came to 15 bases. The CDR3: CASSAPGLQHTQYF. The CDR3 nucleotides are TGTGCCAGCAGCGCCCCGGGACTGCAGCATACGCAGTATTTT.

The CDR3 coding sequence is TGTGCCAGCAGCCCTATTCGGGACAGCTATGGCTACACCTTC. Translating gives CASSPIRDSYGYTF. The chain has TRBV11-2 and TRBJ1-2, with TRBD1 matching over 7 bases. Trimming at V came to 5 bases and at J to 4 bases, leaving 7 bases not matched to a gene. The CDR3 is made up of 14 amino acids. The germline V gene encodes CDR1 SGHAT and CDR2 FQNNGV.